This T cell receptor beta chain was identified in a study of PD-1 blockade in classical Hodgkin lymphoma. Repertoires were generated with immunoSEQ multiplex PCR, while TCRdb's copy carries only in-frame clones and drops some. The repertoire holds some 150,000 clones, with approximately 81% as singletons. This clone was detected only a few times. Each and every patient relapsed after autologous stem cell transplantation, and patients got differing brentuximab vedotin exposure. The CDR3 runs 13 residues. The germline CDR1 and CDR2 sequences are SNHLY and FYNNEI. V was trimmed by 6 bases and J by 5 bases, leaving 11 bases between them.

Specimen: peripheral blood mononuclear cells (PBMCs), collected before the second cycle of nivolumab. This chain uses TRBV2 with TRBJ2-1; D possibly corresponds to TRBD2 (6 bases). This receptor was obtained from a human donor with classical Hodgkin lymphoma. CDR3 nucleotides: TGTGCCAGCAGCGGGACTGGAGACAATGAGCAGTTCTTC. Translation gives CASSGTGDNEQFF.